This T cell receptor (beta chain) was recovered during a study of T cell responses to AZD1222 COVID-19 vaccine. Study results and caveats: Just five or six AZD1222 recipients tested seropositive at baseline. Researchers report vaccine-associated CD4 TCRs spanning spike, with dominance at 160-218 and 743-854.

Remarks on this clone: The antigen remains unidentified.

TCRdb keeps only in-frame clones here, not all; method: immunoSEQ multiplex PCR. The table has 95,000 to 150,000 clones, 85% to 90% seen once. This CDR3 is built from 13 residues. Trimming stripped 4 bases from V and 2 bases from J, with 8 bases between. Per the germline V gene, CDR1 is SGHTA and CDR2 is FQGNSA. The clonotype was recovered from an adult in good health. The genes are TRBV7-2 and TRBJ1-2; D is perhaps TRBD1 (6 bases). Here the sequenced sample was peripheral blood, taken on day 0 of AZD1222 vaccination. The CDR3 DNA follows: TGTGCCAGCAGCTGGACAGAAAACTATGGCTACACCTTC. Translation: CASSWTENYGYTF. Drawing the rest from reference TRBV7-2 and TRBJ1-2, the complete variable domain is GAGVSQSPSNKVTEKGKDVELRCDPISGHTALYWYRQSLGQGLEFLIYFQGNSAPDKSGLPSDRFSAERTGGSVSTLTIQRTQQEDSAVYLCASSWTENYGYTFGSGTRLTVV.